A selection of T cell receptor beta chains follows, all from one sample in a study of CD8 T cells in Susac syndrome. Each CDR3 protein gets one entry after TCRdb re-called the immunoSEQ multiplex PCR reads with MiXCR. This sample carries some 250,000 distinct CDR3 sequences, 90% to 97% of them seen once, and the ten largest clones take 0.08% to 0.11%. Sequenced: CD4+ T cells from PBMCs. These receptors all come from a human donor with Susac syndrome. Each CDR3 is given with its conserved first and last residue. The D gene is left open where the match is weak. Clone size is not always given. Where it is, it says once, few, many or a class for expanded clones.

NA	13	TRBD2	TRBJ2-7	TRBV11-2	CASSRTSGREQYF	TGTGCCAGCAGCCGGACTAGCGGGAGAGAGCAGTACTTC
NA	12	NA	TRBJ2-7	TRBV9	CASSAPRGSQYF	TGTGCCAGCAGCGCGCCCCGGGGTAGTCAGTACTTC
NA	12	TRBD1	TRBJ2-2	TRBV30	CAYRGRDGELFF	TGTGCCTACAGGGGGCGCGACGGGGAGCTGTTTTTT
NA	13	NA	TRBJ2-3	TRBV24-1	CATSDLGSDTQYF	TGTGCCACCAGTGATTTAGGTTCAGATACGCAGTATTTT
NA	15	NA	TRBJ2-1	TRBV29-1	CSACRLDRSNNEQFF	TGCAGCGCATGTCGTCTGGACAGATCAAACAATGAGCAGTTCTTC
NA	15	NA	TRBJ1-5	TRBV23-1	CASSQGGFRNQPQHF	TGCGCCAGCAGTCAAGGCGGGTTCCGCAATCAGCCCCAGCATTTT
NA	13	NA	TRBJ2-7	TRBV28	CASSSDRLPPGYF	TGTGCCAGCAGTTCCGACAGGCTCCCTCCCGGTTACTTC
NA	16	NA	TRBJ2-2	TRBV7-9	CASSVNWGGGTGELFF	TGTGCCAGCAGCGTTAATTGGGGCGGAGGCACCGGGGAGCTGTTTTTT
NA	13	NA	TRBJ2-7	TRBV5-1	CASSFSTGYEQYF	TGCGCCAGCAGCTTTTCGACAGGCTACGAGCAGTACTTC
NA	12	NA	TRBJ2-1	TRBV12-3/TRBV12-4	CASSSLGDEQFF	TGTGCCAGCAGTTCTCTGGGCGATGAGCAGTTCTTC
NA	14	NA	TRBJ2-3	TRBV5-1	CASMGGFRTDTQYF	TGCGCCAGCATGGGCGGTTTCCGCACAGATACGCAGTATTTT
NA	17	NA	TRBJ1-1	TRBV18	CASSLSSRQEPRTEAFF	TGTGCCAGCTCACTCTCCTCCCGGCAGGAACCCCGGACTGAAGCTTTCTTT
NA	15	NA	TRBJ2-7	TRBV7-9	CASSSTGYGSYEQYF	TGTGCCAGCAGCAGTACAGGGTACGGCTCCTACGAGCAGTACTTC
NA	11	NA	TRBJ1-5	TRBV2	CASRYNQPQHF	TGTGCCAGCAGGTACAATCAGCCCCAGCATTTT
NA	13	NA	TRBJ1-2	TRBV30	CAWSPGFGYGYTF	TGTGCCTGGAGTCCTGGGTTTGGCTATGGCTACACCTTC
once	13	NA	TRBJ2-7	TRBV3-1	CASSQYSGYEQYF	TGTGCCAGCAGCCAATACTCTGGCTACGAGCAGTACTTC
NA	15	NA	TRBJ1-5	TRBV20-1	CSAKSRIPVSQPQHF	TGCAGTGCTAAATCCAGAATTCCGGTGAGTCAGCCCCAGCATTTT
NA	14	TRBD1	TRBJ2-3	TRBV20-1	CSARSDREVGTQYF	TGCAGTGCTAGGTCGGACAGGGAGGTTGGTACGCAGTATTTT
once	15	NA	TRBJ2-5	TRBV7-2	CASSLRGGDTETQYF	TGTGCCAGCAGCTTAAGGGGGGGGGATACGGAGACCCAGTACTTC
NA	15	TRBD1	TRBJ2-2	TRBV3-1	CASSPSDRDTGELFF	TGTGCCAGCAGCCCTTCGGACAGGGACACCGGGGAGCTGTTTTTT
once	13	NA	TRBJ2-1	TRBV24-1	CATSVPTDNEQFF	TGTGCCACCAGTGTCCCGACCGACAATGAGCAGTTCTTC
NA	13	NA	TRBJ2-1	TRBV28	CASSLQGRRAQFF	TGTGCCAGCAGTTTGCAGGGGCGAAGGGCGCAGTTCTTC
NA	12	NA	TRBJ2-1	TRBV20-1	CSSPGGYNEQFF	TGCAGTTCCCCCGGAGGGTACAATGAGCAGTTCTTC
NA	14	NA	TRBJ2-5	TRBV20-1	CSARVGGLRETQYF	TGCAGTGCTAGAGTCGGGGGACTCCGGGAGACCCAGTACTTC
NA	12	NA	TRBJ2-6	TRBV19	CASRWGANVLTF	TGTGCCAGCAGGTGGGGGGCCAACGTCCTGACTTTC
NA	15	NA	TRBJ2-7	TRBV9	CASSVDPGSSYEQYF	TGTGCCAGCAGCGTAGATCCGGGTAGCTCCTACGAGCAGTACTTC
NA	18	NA	TRBJ2-1	TRBV7-9	CASRQGVPLGANNNEQFF	TGTGCCAGCAGACAGGGCGTTCCCCTGGGGGCGAATAACAATGAGCAGTTCTTC
NA	16	NA	TRBJ1-3	TRBV20-1	CSARAIRIYSGNTIYF	TGCAGTGCTAGAGCTATCAGGATTTACTCTGGAAACACCATATATTTT
NA	11	TRBD1	TRBJ2-1	TRBV28	CAITGEGEQFF	TGTGCCATCACAGGGGAAGGTGAGCAGTTCTTC
NA	13	NA	TRBJ2-1	TRBV14	CASSQEGAREQFF	TGTGCCAGCAGCCAAGAGGGAGCTAGAGAGCAGTTCTTC
NA	16	TRBD2	TRBJ2-7	TRBV20-1	CSARDGGAGGAYQQYF	TGCAGTGCTAGAGATGGGGGCGCGGGAGGGGCCTATCAGCAGTACTTC
NA	15	TRBD2	TRBJ2-1	TRBV7-6	CASSRSGTSVNEQFF	TGTGCCAGCAGCCGATCGGGGACTAGCGTAAATGAGCAGTTCTTC
NA	15	TRBD1	TRBJ2-7	TRBV12-5	CASGFWDRVSYEQYF	TGTGCTAGTGGTTTTTGGGACAGGGTCTCCTACGAGCAGTACTTC
NA	13	NA	TRBJ2-3	TRBV18	CASSPPSADTQYF	TGTGCCAGCTCACCACCGAGCGCAGATACGCAGTATTTT
NA	16	NA	TRBJ1-4	TRBV12-5	CASGLGPDEANEKLFF	TGTGCTAGTGGTTTGGGGCCCGATGAGGCCAATGAAAAACTGTTTTTT
once	16	NA	TRBJ1-5	TRBV20-1	CSAKPRAFRGNQPQHF	TGCAGTGCTAAACCGAGGGCATTCCGCGGGAATCAGCCCCAGCATTTT
NA	12	NA	TRBJ1-5	TRBV23-1	CASSLYWGAQHF	TGCGCCAGCAGTCTATATTGGGGGGCCCAGCATTTT
NA	15	TRBD1	TRBJ1-5	TRBV4-1	CASSQKDRGHQPQHF	TGCGCCAGCAGCCAAAAGGACAGGGGCCATCAGCCCCAGCATTTT
NA	14	NA	TRBJ1-1	TRBV11-2	CASGQNQLNTEAFF	TGTGCCAGCGGCCAAAACCAGTTGAACACTGAAGCTTTCTTT
NA	15	TRBD1	TRBJ2-5	TRBV7-9	CASSLQTGTQETQYF	TGTGCCAGCAGCCTCCAGACAGGGACCCAAGAGACCCAGTACTTC
NA	13	NA	TRBJ2-7	TRBV23-1	CASSPPAAYEQYF	TGCGCCAGCAGTCCACCGGCCGCCTACGAGCAGTACTTC
NA	17	TRBD2	TRBJ2-1	TRBV3-1	CASSQDRRREGPNEQFF	TGTGCCAGCAGCCAAGACAGGAGGAGGGAGGGCCCCAATGAGCAGTTCTTC
NA	18	NA	TRBJ2-3	TRBV7-9	CASSSSLGPLGPTDTQYF	TGTGCCAGCAGCTCTTCCCTAGGACCTTTGGGCCCCACAGATACGCAGTATTTT
NA	14	TRBD2	TRBJ2-7	TRBV30	CAWSVGLAGGEQYF	TGTGCCTGGAGCGTGGGACTAGCGGGCGGCGAGCAGTACTTC
NA	15	TRBD2	TRBJ2-3	TRBV6-4	CASSDAAGGPDTQYF	TGTGCCAGCAGTGACGCGGCGGGAGGGCCAGATACGCAGTATTTT
NA	11	NA	TRBJ1-2	TRBV3-1	CASSQGHGYTF	TGTGCCAGCAGCCAAGGACATGGCTACACCTTC
NA	12	NA	TRBJ2-3	TRBV6-6	CASTSQGHTQYF	TGTGCCAGCACGTCACAGGGTCATACGCAGTATTTT
NA	14	NA	TRBJ1-1	TRBV19	CASSPQMVNTEAFF	TGTGCCAGTAGTCCCCAAATGGTGAACACTGAAGCTTTCTTT
once	14	NA	TRBJ1-1	TRBV25-1	CASSRAGEVTEAFF	TGTGCCAGCAGCCGAGCAGGGGAGGTCACTGAAGCTTTCTTT
once	13	NA	TRBJ2-7	TRBV20-1	CSAKGPSPLEQYF	TGCAGTGCCAAGGGTCCTAGCCCCCTCGAGCAGTACTTC
NA	16	NA	TRBJ2-7	TRBV15	CATSRAPGVLSYEQYF	TGTGCCACCAGCAGAGCCCCTGGGGTCCTCTCCTACGAGCAGTACTTC
NA	12	TRBD1	TRBJ2-1	TRBV30	CASGQIYNEQFF	TGTGCCTCGGGACAGATCTACAATGAGCAGTTCTTC
once	15	NA	TRBJ1-5	TRBV20-1	CSAREWRDGNQPQHF	TGCAGTGCTAGAGAGTGGAGGGATGGAAATCAGCCCCAGCATTTT
NA	12	NA	TRBJ2-5	TRBV29-1	CSVGGRQETQYF	TGCAGCGTTGGGGGCCGACAAGAGACCCAGTACTTC